This T cell receptor beta chain was captured by sequencing in a study of blood T cell repertoires in COVID-19. The V gene end was trimmed by 4 bases and the J gene end by 0 bases; junction bases not matched to a gene: 8. CDR3 length: 16 residues. From germline, CDR1 is SEHNR and CDR2 FQNEAQ (reference sequence). The data were produced by immunoSEQ multiplex PCR, yet TCRdb's version contains in-frame clones alone and is incomplete. The table lists approximately 300,000 clones, approximately 88% of them singletons. V and J are TRBV7-9 and TRBJ2-7; 8 bases are a match to TRBD1. What was sequenced was PBMCs or T cells enriched from blood (not recorded which). This TCR came from a man aged 60-69 years who had recovered from COVID-19. The CDR3 region is CASSSWDRTYSYEQYF. The CDR3 nucleotides read TGTGCCAGCAGCTCATGGGACAGGACCTACTCCTACGAGCAGTACTTC.